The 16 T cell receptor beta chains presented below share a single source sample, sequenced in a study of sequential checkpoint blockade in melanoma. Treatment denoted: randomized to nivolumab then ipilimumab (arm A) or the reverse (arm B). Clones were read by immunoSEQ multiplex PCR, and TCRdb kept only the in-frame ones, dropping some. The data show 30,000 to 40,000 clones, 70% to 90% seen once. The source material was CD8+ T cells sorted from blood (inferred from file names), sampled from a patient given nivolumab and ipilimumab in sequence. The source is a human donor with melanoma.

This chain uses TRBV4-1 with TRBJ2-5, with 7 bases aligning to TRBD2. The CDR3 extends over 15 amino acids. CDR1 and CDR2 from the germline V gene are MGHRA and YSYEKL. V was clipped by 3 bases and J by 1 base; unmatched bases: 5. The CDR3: CASSQASGLQETQYF. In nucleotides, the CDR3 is TGCGCCAGCAGCCAGGCTAGCGGACTCCAAGAGACCCAGTACTTC.

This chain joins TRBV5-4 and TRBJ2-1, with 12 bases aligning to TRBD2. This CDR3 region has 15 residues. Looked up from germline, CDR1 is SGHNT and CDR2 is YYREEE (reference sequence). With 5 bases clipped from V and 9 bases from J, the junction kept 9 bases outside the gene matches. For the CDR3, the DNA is TGTGCCAGCAGTTCCCTAGCGGGGGGGGCGGGTGAGCAGTTCTTC. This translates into CASSSLAGGAGEQFF.

The CDR3 DNA is TGTGCCAGCAGTTTAGCCGGGACAGGCTATGGCTACACCTTC. Residues: CASSLAGTGYGYTF. The gene calls are TRBV28 and TRBJ1-2; 8 nucleotides align to TRBD1. The CDR3 contains 14 residues. The germline V gene has CDR1 MDHEN and CDR2 SYDVKM. V dropped 2 bases and J dropped 4; count of bases not matched to a gene: 3.

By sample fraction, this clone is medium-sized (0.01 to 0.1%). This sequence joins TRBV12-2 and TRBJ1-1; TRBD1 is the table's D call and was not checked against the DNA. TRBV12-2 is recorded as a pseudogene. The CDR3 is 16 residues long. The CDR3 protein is CASRLQGRRMNTEAFF. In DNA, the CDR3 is TGTGCAAGTCGCTTACAGGGGCGTCGAATGAACACTGAAGCTTTCTTT.

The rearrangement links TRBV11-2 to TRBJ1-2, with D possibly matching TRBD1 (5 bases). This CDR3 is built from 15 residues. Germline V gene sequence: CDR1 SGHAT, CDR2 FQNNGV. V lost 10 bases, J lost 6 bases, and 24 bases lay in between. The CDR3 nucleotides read TGTGCCACCCAGCGGGGCAATACAGAATGGGATGGCTACACCTTC. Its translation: CATQRGNTEWDGYTF.

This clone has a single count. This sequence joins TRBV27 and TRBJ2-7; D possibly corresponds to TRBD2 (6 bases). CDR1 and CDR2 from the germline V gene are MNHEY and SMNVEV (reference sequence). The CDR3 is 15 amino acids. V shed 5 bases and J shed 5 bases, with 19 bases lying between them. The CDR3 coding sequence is TGTGCCAGCAGTCCACACACGGAGGGGTTTGACGAGCAGTACTTC. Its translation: CASSPHTEGFDEQYF.

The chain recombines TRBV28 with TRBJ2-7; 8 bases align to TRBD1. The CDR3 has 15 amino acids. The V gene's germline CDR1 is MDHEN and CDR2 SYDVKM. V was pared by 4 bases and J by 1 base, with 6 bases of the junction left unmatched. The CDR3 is CASSSPGTGSYEQYF. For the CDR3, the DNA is TGTGCCAGCAGTTCCCCCGGGACAGGATCCTACGAGCAGTACTTC.

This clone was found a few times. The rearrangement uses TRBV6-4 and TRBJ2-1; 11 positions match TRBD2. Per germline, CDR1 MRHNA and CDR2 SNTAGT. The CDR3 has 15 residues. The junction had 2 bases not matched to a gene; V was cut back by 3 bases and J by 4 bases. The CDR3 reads CASSEGLAGYNEQFF. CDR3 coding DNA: TGTGCCAGCAGTGAAGGACTAGCGGGTTACAATGAGCAGTTCTTC.

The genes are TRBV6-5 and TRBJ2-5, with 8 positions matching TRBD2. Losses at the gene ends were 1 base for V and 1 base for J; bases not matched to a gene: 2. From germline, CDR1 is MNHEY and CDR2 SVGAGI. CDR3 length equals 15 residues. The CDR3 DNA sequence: TGTGCCAGCAGTTACTTGCTAGCGGGCCAAGAGACCCAGTACTTC. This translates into CASSYLLAGQETQYF.

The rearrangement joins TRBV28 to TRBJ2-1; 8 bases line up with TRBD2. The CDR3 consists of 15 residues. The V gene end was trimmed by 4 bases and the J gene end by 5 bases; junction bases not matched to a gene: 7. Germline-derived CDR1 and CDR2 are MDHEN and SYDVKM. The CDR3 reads CASSSQRGINNEQFF. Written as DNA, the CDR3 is TGTGCCAGCAGTTCCCAGCGGGGGATTAACAATGAGCAGTTCTTC.

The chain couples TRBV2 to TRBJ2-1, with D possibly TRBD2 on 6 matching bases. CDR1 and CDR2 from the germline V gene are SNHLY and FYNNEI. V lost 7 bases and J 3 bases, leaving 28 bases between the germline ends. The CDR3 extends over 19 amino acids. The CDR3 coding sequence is TGTGCCAGCAAAAAGGGGTTTTTCTACGAGACTAGTCTCTACAATGAGCAGTTCTTC. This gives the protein CASKKGFFYETSLYNEQFF.

The CDR3 here is CASSLQGGVGYGYTF. CDR3 nucleotides: TGCGCCAGCAGCCTACAAGGGGGGGTAGGTTATGGCTACACCTTC. The V and J genes are TRBV4-1 and TRBJ1-2; TRBD1 might be the D (6 bases). With 4 bases removed from V and 5 bases from J, the gap between germline ends came to 17 bases. CDR1 and CDR2 from the germline V gene are MGHRA and YSYEKL. This CDR3 comprises 15 residues.

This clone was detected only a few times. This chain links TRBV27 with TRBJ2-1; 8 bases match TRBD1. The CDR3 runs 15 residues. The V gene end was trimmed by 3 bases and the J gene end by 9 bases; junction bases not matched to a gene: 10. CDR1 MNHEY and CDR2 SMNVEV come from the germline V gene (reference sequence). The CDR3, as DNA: TGTGCCAGCAGTTTCTCAGGGGGCTCGAAGGGTGAGCAGTTCTTC. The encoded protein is CASSFSGGSKGEQFF.

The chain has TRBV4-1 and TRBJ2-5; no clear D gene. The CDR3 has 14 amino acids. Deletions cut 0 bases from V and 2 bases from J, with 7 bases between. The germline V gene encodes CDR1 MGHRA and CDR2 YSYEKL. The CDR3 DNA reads TGCGCCAGCAGCCAAGAGGGCAGACAAGAGACCCAGTACTTC. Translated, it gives CASSQEGRQETQYF.

This CDR3 reads CASSPTGPNQPQHF. Here the CDR3 DNA reads TGTGCCAGCAGCCCGACAGGCCCCAATCAGCCCCAGCATTTT. The V gene is TRBV6-5, the J gene TRBJ1-5; perhaps TRBD1 as D (6 bases). Germline values: CDR1 MNHEY, CDR2 SVGAGI. The CDR3 length is 14 residues. The ends were cut back, 6 bases at V and 3 bases at J, with 12 bases in the middle.

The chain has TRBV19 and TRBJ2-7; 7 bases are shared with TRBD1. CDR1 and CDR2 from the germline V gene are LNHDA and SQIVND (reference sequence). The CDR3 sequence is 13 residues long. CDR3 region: CATGTDETYEQYF. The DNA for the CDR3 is TGTGCAACCGGGACAGATGAAACCTACGAGCAGTACTTC.